A selection of T cell receptor beta chains follows, all from one sample in a study of OX40 agonist ivuxolimab in advanced cancers. This table comes from immunoSEQ multiplex PCR, and its TCRdb copy is limited to in-frame clones, with some not included. The sample consists of over 10,000 clones, under 90% of them appearing once. The sample in question was CD4+ or CD8+ T cells sorted from blood, obtained in a trial of the OX40 agonist ivuxolimab. These TCRs come from an adult with an advanced solid tumor such as melanoma, head and neck, liver or kidney cancer. The CDR3 runs from the conserved cysteine through the conserved F or W. A D gene is named only where the DNA matches it firmly.

V,J,D,CDR3
TRBV11-3,TRBJ2-2,-,CASSSDSTGELFF
TRBV6-5,TRBJ2-7,-,CASSKGSSLEQYF
TRBV27,TRBJ1-2,TRBD1,CASSFSTGADGYTF
TRBV7-2,TRBJ2-7,TRBD2,CASSAHSGTSGKSYEQYF
TRBV28,TRBJ2-1,-,CASSLGRHVYNEQFF
TRBV5-8,TRBJ2-5,TRBD2,CASSYPTSGRAETQYF
TRBV5-4,TRBJ1-1,TRBD1,CASSQQGPEAFF
TRBV9,TRBJ2-2,-,CASSVHAGWSMDSGELFF
TRBV6-5,TRBJ2-2,-,CASSYSPLLATGELFF
TRBV10-3,TRBJ1-4,-,CAISEAGHSSNNEKLFF
TRBV9,TRBJ2-1,-,CASSVANEQFF
TRBV7-9,TRBJ2-1,TRBD2,CASSLILAGTDEQFF
TRBV19,TRBJ2-7,TRBD2,CASGGGNRYEQYF
TRBV9,TRBJ1-1,TRBD1,CASSVEPGGTAEAFF
TRBV20-1,TRBJ1-2,-,CSAAERYGYTF
TRBV9,TRBJ1-5,-,CASSVEPPTDDSNQPQHF
TRBV28,TRBJ2-7,-,CASRPRTYSYEQYF
TRBV1,TRBJ2-5,-,CTSSQARGGETQYF
TRBV28,TRBJ2-2,-,CATASLRRGTGELFF
TRBV6-9,TRBJ2-7,-,CASSYQGFHEQYF
TRBV6-1,TRBJ1-1,-,CASSTEAFF
TRBV7-9,TRBJ2-7,TRBD1,CASSLAPRTGHSYEQYF
TRBV7-6,TRBJ2-7,-,CASSSTRAFHEQYF
TRBV7-6,TRBJ1-1,TRBD1,CASSVGTGRTEAFF
TRBV18,TRBJ2-2,TRBD2,CASSPTPGLAVTGELFF
TRBV7-9,TRBJ2-2,-,CASTSTGGTGELFF
TRBV2,TRBJ2-7,-,CASSPGIAYEQYF
TRBV7-8,TRBJ2-1,TRBD1,CASSSTIGQGSYNEQFF
TRBV9,TRBJ2-1,-,CASSATLSGNEQFF
TRBV7-9,TRBJ2-1,TRBD2,CASSLFLAGGNEQFF
TRBV7-3,TRBJ2-3,-,CASSLGDKKVDTQYF
TRBV9,TRBJ2-5,TRBD2,CASSVSGGARETQYF
TRBV7-6,TRBJ1-1,TRBD1,CASSLIVGTAAEAFF
TRBV11-2,TRBJ2-1,-,CASSPSWEEYNEQFF
TRBV6-6,TRBJ2-5,-,CASSYYVLGWETQYF
TRBV11-2,TRBJ2-3,TRBD1,CASSSKGQGTDTQYF
TRBV9,TRBJ2-3,TRBD2,CASSPFEREDTDTQYF
TRBV7-9,TRBJ2-1,TRBD2,CASTITGGAEQFF
TRBV19,TRBJ1-6,-,CARRSSRQDSYNSPLHF
TRBV30,TRBJ1-5,-,CAWSVTNQPQHF
TRBV6-6,TRBJ1-1,-,CASSYIGEAFF
TRBV6-6,TRBJ1-1,TRBD1,CASTRPTGMNTEAFF
TRBV7-9,TRBJ2-5,-,CASSLDPVETQYF
TRBV27,TRBJ2-7,TRBD2,CASRSRLAGGYEQYF